The sequence of this T cell receptor (beta chain) was determined in a study of T-cell memory formation after mild COVID-19. TCRdb reprocessed the 5' RACE reads with MiXCR, giving one entry per CDR3 protein. Among 400,000 to 500,000 distinct CDR3 sequences, roughly 20% were seen once, and the ten largest hold 7.5% to 9.5%. Findings of the study overall: SARS-CoV-2 specificity of second-wave clones peaking day 37 was unconfirmed.

CDR3 length: 18 residues. The germline V gene encodes CDR1 SGHTA and CDR2 FQGNSA. V gave up 1 base and J gave up 5 bases, with 22 bases separating them. This clonotype turned up a few times. As yet, its antigen is unknown. The J gene is TRBJ2-3, the V gene TRBV7-2, with D maybe TRBD1 (6 bases). The TCR originated in an adult woman who had mild COVID-19 (a few samples of this study predate the infection). Cell type and time point are not known. The specimen sequenced was PBMCs or a T cell subset sorted from them (not recorded which). As DNA, the CDR3 is TGTGCCAGCAGCTTAGGAGGCGCCAGGGGCGCGTTTAGAGATACGCAGTATTTT. It specifies CASSLGGARGAFRDTQYF.